These 21 T cell receptor beta chains originate from one sample sequenced in a study of blood T cell repertoires in COVID-19. Assay used: immunoSEQ multiplex PCR; TCRdb lists only in-frame clones, some missing. Among about 68,000 clones listed, roughly 90% were seen once. Sequences were obtained from peripheral blood. The source is a woman aged 60-75 years with active COVID-19.

This chain uses TRBV4-1 with TRBJ2-7; D call uncertain. This CDR3 contains 12 residues. The V and J ends lost 0 bases and 5 bases respectively, with 5 bases between them. Germline V gene data show CDR1 as MGHRA and CDR2 as YSYEKL. The CDR3 is CASSQDRDEQYF. The CDR3 DNA reads TGCGCCAGCAGCCAAGATCGGGACGAGCAGTACTTC.

The chain recombines TRBV4-1 with TRBJ2-7; D uncertain. V lost 1 base, J lost 2 bases, and 15 bases lay in between. The length of the CDR3 is 16 residues. CDR1 and CDR2 (germline): MGHRA, YSYEKL. DNA of the CDR3: TGCGCCAGCAGCCAAGTTTTTAGCTCCAGCACCTACGAGCAGTACTTC. Translation: CASSQVFSSSTYEQYF.

The sample holds one count of this clone. The gene calls are TRBV6-5 and TRBJ1-2, with TRBD1 identical over 8 bases. Germline-derived CDR1 and CDR2 are MNHEY and SVGAGI. There are 15 residues in the CDR3. V gave up 5 bases and J gave up 8 bases; unmatched junction bases: 13. The CDR3 region has the DNA TGTGCCAGCAGTAGGGGACAGGAAACTTTAGGGGGCTACACCTTC. Translating gives CASSRGQETLGGYTF.

The V and J genes are TRBV9 and TRBJ1-5; 9 nucleotides match TRBD1. The length of the CDR3 is 14 residues. The germline gives CDR1 SGDLS, CDR2 YYNGEE. V trimming: 7 bases; J trimming: 6 bases; junction bases outside the gene matches: 8. The CDR3 loop is CASSLGQGVQPQHF. In DNA form, the CDR3 reads TGTGCCAGCTCCTTGGGACAGGGAGTTCAGCCCCAGCATTTT.

The rearrangement uses TRBV5-1 and TRBJ2-3; 7 positions agree with TRBD2. This CDR3 is 16 amino acids long. Germline V lookup: CDR1 SGHRS, CDR2 YFSETQ. The trim removed 4 bases at V and 1 base at J, leaving 9 bases unmatched. In DNA, the CDR3 is TGCGCCAGCAGCGCCTATCGGGCGGGAGGCACAGATACGCAGTATTTT. Its protein is CASSAYRAGGTDTQYF.

The genes are TRBV5-1 and TRBJ2-3; 9 bases are shared with TRBD1. Germline trimming cut 4 bases from V and 3 bases from J; bases unmatched to any gene: 9. This CDR3 is built from 16 residues. The germline gives CDR1 SGHRS, CDR2 YFSETQ. CDR3 sequence (DNA): TGCGCCAGCAGCGACTTGGACAGGGGTTGGACAGATACGCAGTATTTT. It codes for CASSDLDRGWTDTQYF.

The chain employs TRBV6-5 and TRBJ1-1; a possible D gene is TRBD1 (5 bases). The CDR3 covers 11 residues. CDR1 and CDR2 (germline): MNHEY, SVGAGI. V lost 7 bases and J lost 11, with 14 bases in between. The CDR3 is CASIQGESAFF. Here the CDR3 DNA reads TGTGCCAGCATTCAAGGGGAATCGGCTTTCTTT.

In its sample, this clone was seen once. The rearrangement joins TRBV9 to TRBJ1-6; 7 bases are shared with TRBD1. The germline V gene has CDR1 SGDLS and CDR2 YYNGEE. Trimming took 4 bases from V and 7 from J; bases not matched to a gene: 8. This CDR3 comprises 15 residues. CDR3 sequence reads: CASSSSTGLNSPLHF. The CDR3, as DNA: TGTGCCAGCAGCTCCTCGACAGGGCTAAATTCACCCCTCCACTTT.

This clone was seen more than once but under ten times. V is TRBV4-1 and J is TRBJ2-7; 7 nucleotides match TRBD2. The V gene end was trimmed by 4 bases and the J gene end by 2 bases; junction bases not matched to a gene: 8. Germline CDR1 is MGHRA and CDR2 is YSYEKL. The CDR3 extends over 15 amino acids. This chain's CDR3 is CASSPTVAGPYEQYF. DNA for the CDR3: TGCGCCAGCAGCCCTACAGTAGCGGGTCCCTACGAGCAGTACTTC.

V and J are TRBV5-1 and TRBJ2-5, with TRBD1 matching 10 bases. J gave up 5 bases and V 0 bases, and 4 bases lay outside the gene matches. Germline V CDR1 and CDR2: SGHRS, YFSETQ. The CDR3 is made up of 15 amino acids. The CDR3 here is CASSLVGQGPETQYF. The CDR3, as DNA: TGCGCCAGCAGCTTGGTGGGACAGGGGCCGGAGACCCAGTACTTC. Full variable domain (remainder filled in from reference TRBV5-1 and TRBJ2-5): KAGVTQTPRYLIKTRGQQVTLSCSPISGHRSVSWYQQTPGQGLQFLFEYFSETQRNKGNFPGRFSGRQFSNSRSEMNVSTLELGDSALYLCASSLVGQGPETQYFGPGTRLLVL.

The V call is TRBV28, the J call TRBJ2-7; 7 positions agree with TRBD2. This CDR3 contains 19 residues. Trimming at V came to 6 bases and at J to 0 bases, leaving 20 bases not matched to a gene. Per the germline V gene, CDR1 is MDHEN and CDR2 is SYDVKM. The CDR3 DNA reads TGTGCCAGCAGCCCCGGTTTGTTCGCGGGAGCGGGGAGCTCCTACGAGCAGTACTTC. It encodes CASSPGLFAGAGSSYEQYF.

The chain uses TRBV5-4 and TRBJ2-3, with 10 bases that match TRBD2. Germline CDR1 SGHNT, CDR2 YYREEE (reference sequence). V was clipped by 5 bases and J by 4 bases; unmatched bases: 4. CDR3 length: 14 amino acids. CDR3 loop: CASSSSGRADTQYF. DNA of the CDR3: TGTGCCAGCAGTTCCAGCGGGAGGGCAGATACGCAGTATTTT.

The table lists this clone with a few counts. The chain couples TRBV24-1 to TRBJ2-5; a weak D match, TRBD2 (5 bases). Looked up from germline, CDR1 is KGHDR and CDR2 is SFDVKD. Trimming removed 0 bases from V and 3 bases from J, with 16 bases in between. The CDR3 runs to 17 residues. Here the CDR3 DNA reads TGTGCCACCAGTGATTTGCAAGCGGTCCCTGGCGAAGAGACCCAGTACTTC. Its translation: CATSDLQAVPGEETQYF.

J is TRBJ2-2 and V is TRBV30, with 10 positions matching TRBD2. After removal of 2 bases from V and 5 bases from J, the junction contained 5 bases not matched to a gene. The CDR3 extends over 15 amino acids. Germline V CDR1 and CDR2: GTSNPN, SVGIG (reference sequence). CDR3 amino acids: CAWSLAGVLTGELFF. The CDR3 nucleotides are TGTGCCTGGAGTCTAGCGGGAGTACTAACCGGGGAGCTGTTTTTT. Variable domain in full (rest from reference TRBV30 and TRBJ2-2): SQTIHQWPATLVQPVGSPLSLECTVEGTSNPNLYWYRQAAGRGLQLLFYSVGIGQISSEVPQNLSASRPQDRQFILSSKKLLLSDSGFYLCAWSLAGVLTGELFFGEGSRLTVL.

There are a few counts of this clone. V is TRBV5-1 and J is TRBJ2-2; 7 bases align to TRBD1. V was pared by 4 bases and J by 4 bases, with 10 bases of the junction left unmatched. The germline gives CDR1 SGHRS, CDR2 YFSETQ. The CDR3 length is 16 residues. The CDR3 sequence: CASSRPGQSRTGELFF. CDR3 DNA sequence: TGCGCCAGCAGCCGACCGGGACAGTCTCGCACCGGGGAGCTGTTTTTT. The full variable domain, completed using reference TRBV5-1 and TRBJ2-2, is KAGVTQTPRYLIKTRGQQVTLSCSPISGHRSVSWYQQTPGQGLQFLFEYFSETQRNKGNFPGRFSGRQFSNSRSEMNVSTLELGDSALYLCASSRPGQSRTGELFFGEGSRLTVL.

V is TRBV16 and J is TRBJ1-2; D is uncertain. V was trimmed by 2 bases and J by 4 bases, leaving 20 bases between them. This CDR3 has 17 residues. Germline loops: CDR1 KGHSY, CDR2 FQNENV. The CDR3 region has the DNA TGTGCCAGCAGCCAAGATCAGAAAGGCGGAATCGGCTATGGCTACACCTTC. Its translation is CASSQDQKGGIGYGYTF.

The chain has TRBV28 and TRBJ1-1; D possibly corresponds to TRBD1 (5 bases). The V gene lost 6 bases and the J gene lost 2 bases, with 37 bases spanning the gap. This CDR3 has 22 residues. Germline CDR1 and CDR2: MDHEN and SYDVKM. Written as DNA, the CDR3 is TGTGCCAGCAGCCGACGGGACGCCCGGACCCAAACTAGCCTCGGGGCAAACACTGAAGCTTTCTTT. It codes for CASSRRDARTQTSLGANTEAFF.

V and J are TRBV19 and TRBJ1-5; 7 bases align to TRBD1. Germline CDR1 and CDR2: LNHDA and SQIVND (reference sequence). The CDR3 spans 13 residues. V trimming: 4 bases; J trimming: 4 bases; junction bases outside the gene matches: 1. CDR3 protein: CASSTGGNQPQHF. CDR3 nucleotide sequence: TGTGCCAGTAGTACAGGGGGTAATCAGCCCCAGCATTTT.

V and J are TRBV28 and TRBJ1-1; D gene uncertain. Trimming stripped 5 bases from V and 0 bases from J, with 7 bases between. Looked up from germline, CDR1 is MDHEN and CDR2 is SYDVKM. The CDR3 is 13 residues long. Here the CDR3 DNA reads TGTGCCAGCAGTCCGAGCATGAACACTGAAGCTTTCTTT. This codes for CASSPSMNTEAFF.

V usage is TRBV5-6 and J usage is TRBJ2-1, with a weak D call TRBD1 (6 bases). Between the trimmed V and J ends, which lost 2 bases and 0 bases, there was a span of 15 bases. Looked up from germline, CDR1 is SGHDT and CDR2 is YYEEEE. The CDR3 is made up of 17 amino acids. CDR3: CASSFWTAPRSYNEQFF. DNA of the CDR3: TGTGCCAGCAGCTTTTGGACAGCTCCCCGCTCCTACAATGAGCAGTTCTTC.

The chain combines TRBV18 with TRBJ1-1, with D hard to call. The length of the CDR3 is 11 residues. Germline CDR1 and CDR2: KGHSH and LQKENI. V was cut by 6 bases and J by 8 bases, with 10 bases left in between. The CDR3 region has the DNA TGTGCCAGCTCCCTCCGGGGAGAAGCTTTCTTT. Translating it yields CASSLRGEAFF.